This T cell receptor (beta chain) was identified during a study of blood T cell repertoires in COVID-19. This clone came up a few times. Clones were sequenced by immunoSEQ multiplex PCR, and TCRdb holds only the in-frame ones, with some missing. In the table there are around 45,000 clones, around 70% of which are singletons. Germline CDR1 LNHDA, CDR2 SQIVND (reference sequence). There are 14 residues in the CDR3. Deletions cut 3 bases from V and 0 bases from J, with 7 bases between. The specimen was peripheral blood. This sequence joins TRBV19 and TRBJ2-3; D is uncertain. This TCR was sampled from an elderly man with acute or convalescent COVID-19. The CDR3 region has the DNA TGTGCCAGTAGTATTCAGGCGAGCACAGATACGCAGTATTTT. Its protein product is CASSIQASTDTQYF.